This T cell receptor beta chain was sequenced in a study of blood T cell repertoires in COVID-19. Study background: Sample material is recorded as cDNA or gDNA derived from T cells, B-cell-depleted T cells, or PBMCs.

The assay was immunoSEQ multiplex PCR, and TCRdb's table has in-frame clones only and misses some. The sample carries around 450,000 clones, around 89% recorded once. CDR3 length: 13 amino acids. CDR1 MGHRA and CDR2 YSYEKL come from the germline V gene. With V trimmed by 4 bases and J by 10 bases, 6 bases remained unmatched. The TCR was taken from a woman in her twenties or thirties with acute or convalescent COVID-19. The chain links TRBV4-1 to TRBJ2-2; 7 bases line up with TRBD1. The source material was peripheral blood. CDR3 DNA: TGCGCCAGCAGCCTTACAGGGGCTGTGGAGCTGTTTTTT. It codes for CASSLTGAVELFF.